Below are 21 T cell receptor beta chains sequenced from a single sample in a study of T cell changes during pregnancy in multiple sclerosis. Produced via immunoSEQ multiplex PCR; TCRdb's table is partial and in-frame only. The profile shows 95,000 to 100,000 clones, 75% to 95% of them singletons. This specimen consisted of peripheral blood, obtained in the second trimester of pregnancy. The receptors here all came from a female donor with multiple sclerosis, enrolled in a pregnancy study.

CDR3 coding DNA: TGTGCCAGCAGCGTAATGGTGGGGACAGGGTACCAAGAGACCCAGTACTTC. It codes for CASSVMVGTGYQETQYF. The V gene is TRBV9, the J gene TRBJ2-5, with TRBD1 matching over 9 bases. Losses at the gene ends were 1 base for V and 0 bases for J; bases not matched to a gene: 7. The CDR3 runs 17 residues. The germline V gene encodes CDR1 SGDLS and CDR2 YYNGEE. The full variable domain, completed using reference TRBV9 and TRBJ2-5, is DSGVTQTPKHLITATGQRVTLRCSPRSGDLSVYWYQQSLDQGLQFLIQYYNGEERAKGNILERFSAQQFPDLHSELNLSSLELGDSALYFCASSVMVGTGYQETQYFGPGTRLLVL.

The rearrangement joins TRBV5-1 to TRBJ2-7; D might be TRBD2 (6 bases). The CDR3 contains 13 residues. The germline V gene has CDR1 SGHRS and CDR2 YFSETQ. Trimming stripped 3 bases from V and 1 base from J, with 8 bases between. CDR3 protein: CASSWDSSYEQYF. The CDR3 DNA reads TGCGCCAGCAGCTGGGACTCATCCTACGAGCAGTACTTC.

As DNA, the CDR3 is TGTGCCAGTAGTATATGGCAGGGGGACTACGAGCAGTACTTC. The encoded protein is CASSIWQGDYEQYF. The rearrangement links TRBV19 to TRBJ2-7; 7 nucleotides line up with TRBD1. This CDR3 has 14 amino acids. CDR1 LNHDA and CDR2 SQIVND come from the germline V gene (reference sequence). Trimming removed 2 bases from V and 3 bases from J; junction bases left unmatched: 4.

V and J are TRBV5-6 and TRBJ2-5, with 11 bases aligning to TRBD2. Germline loops: CDR1 SGHDT, CDR2 YYEEEE. The CDR3 sequence is 17 residues long. V dropped 1 base and J dropped 4; count of bases not matched to a gene: 9. The CDR3 is CASSLIGLAGGRETQYF. In nucleotides, the CDR3 is TGTGCCAGCAGCTTGATCGGGCTAGCGGGAGGCCGAGAGACCCAGTACTTC.

The CDR3 sequence is CSVRDGRAGELFF. CDR3 nucleotides: TGCAGCGTTCGTGACGGGAGGGCCGGGGAGCTGTTTTTT. J is TRBJ2-2 and V is TRBV29-1; 8 bases map to TRBD2. Germline V gives CDR1 SQVTM, CDR2 ANQGSEA. The CDR3 runs to 13 residues. V was clipped by 5 bases and J by 6 bases; unmatched bases: 5.

The J gene is TRBJ2-7, the V gene TRBV5-6, with 7 bases that match TRBD1. The CDR3 loop spans 14 amino acids. Germline CDR1 SGHDT, CDR2 YYEEEE. After removal of 3 bases from V and 2 bases from J, the junction contained 5 bases not matched to a gene. The CDR3: CASSYRGQPYEQYF. CDR3 coding DNA: TGTGCCAGCAGCTACAGGGGCCAACCCTACGAGCAGTACTTC.

The rearrangement links TRBV5-1 to TRBJ2-7; 8 nucleotides match TRBD2. Per germline, CDR1 SGHRS and CDR2 YFSETQ. Trimming cost V 0 bases and J 5 bases; bases outside gene matches: 7. This CDR3 region has 15 residues. The CDR3 spells CASSLDRGRINEQYF. In nucleotides, the CDR3 is TGCGCCAGCAGCTTGGATCGCGGGAGGATCAACGAGCAGTACTTC.

This clone was detected a few times. The chain joins TRBV5-6 to TRBJ1-3; 8 bases agree with TRBD1. This CDR3 spans 17 amino acids. V lost 3 bases, J lost 0 bases, and 8 bases stayed unmatched. Germline V gene lookup returns CDR1 SGHDT and CDR2 YYEEEE. CDR3 nucleotides: TGTGCCAGCAGCTCCTTTCGGACAGGGACCTCTGGAAACACCATATATTTT. This sequence encodes CASSSFRTGTSGNTIYF. Filled out from reference TRBV5-6 and TRBJ1-3, the complete variable domain reads DAGVTQSPTHLIKTRGQQVTLRCSPKSGHDTVSWYQQALGQGPQFIFQYYEEEERQRGNFPDRFSGHQFPNYSSELNVNALLLGDSALYLCASSSFRTGTSGNTIYFGEGSWLTVV.

The rearrangement joins TRBV29-1 to TRBJ1-4; D uncertain. The CDR3 length is 16 residues. Germline lookup yields CDR1 SQVTM and CDR2 ANQGSEA. The ends were cut back, 5 bases at V and 0 bases at J, with 16 bases in the middle. Here the CDR3 reads CSVPEDLGATNEKLFF. The CDR3 DNA follows: TGCAGCGTTCCCGAAGACCTCGGAGCAACTAATGAAAAACTGTTTTTT.

V is TRBV9 and J is TRBJ2-1; 10 bases map to TRBD2. CDR1 SGDLS and CDR2 YYNGEE come from the germline V gene. The CDR3 covers 15 residues. The V gene end was trimmed by 4 bases and the J gene end by 3 bases; junction bases not matched to a gene: 4. The CDR3 DNA reads TGTGCCAGCAGCATAATAGCGGGAGGCTACAATGAGCAGTTCTTC. This codes for CASSIIAGGYNEQFF.

The chain combines TRBV29-1 with TRBJ2-1; tentatively, D is TRBD2 (5 bases). The CDR3 runs to 13 residues. V shed 6 bases and J shed 9 bases, with 18 bases lying between them. CDR1 SQVTM and CDR2 ANQGSEA come from the germline V gene. CDR3 protein: CSVAVLDFGEQFF. The CDR3 DNA sequence: TGCAGCGTCGCGGTACTAGATTTCGGTGAGCAGTTCTTC.

The table lists this clone with a count of one. A read error may produce the germline difference seen at one junction end. The genes are TRBV7-9 and TRBJ2-1; 10 positions match TRBD2. Germline CDR1 and CDR2: SEHNR and FQNEAQ (reference sequence). The CDR3 loop spans 15 amino acids. The CDR3 bases are TGTGCCAGCAGCGTAGCGGGAGGCATCCACAATGAGCAGTTCTTC. It is translated as CASSVAGGIHNEQFF.

The chain combines TRBV28 with TRBJ1-1; 8 positions agree with TRBD1. V shed 8 bases and J 8 bases; nucleotides not matched to a gene: 7. CDR3 size: 12 residues. Germline assignment: CDR1 MDHEN and CDR2 SYDVKM. This CDR3 reads CASYDRGGEAFF. The CDR3 nucleotides are TGTGCCAGCTATGACAGGGGAGGGGAAGCTTTCTTT.

CDR3 in amino acids: CASSVLAGHTGELFF. The CDR3 DNA sequence: TGTGCCAGCAGTGTACTAGCGGGTCACACCGGGGAGCTGTTTTTT. The J gene is TRBJ2-2, the V gene TRBV6-1, with 9 bases that match TRBD2. The V gene's germline CDR1 is MNHNS and CDR2 SASEGT. The CDR3 runs 15 residues. Losses at the gene ends were 4 bases for V and 3 bases for J; bases not matched to a gene: 3.

The rearrangement links TRBV5-1 to TRBJ1-2; TRBD1 matches 8 bases. Trimming removed 0 bases from V and 7 bases from J; junction bases left unmatched: 2. CDR3 length equals 13 residues. Per the germline V gene, CDR1 is SGHRS and CDR2 is YFSETQ. CDR3 sequence (DNA): TGCGCCAGCAGCTTGGACAGGGGGTTTGGCTACACCTTC. Residues: CASSLDRGFGYTF. Filled out from reference TRBV5-1 and TRBJ1-2, the complete variable domain reads KAGVTQTPRYLIKTRGQQVTLSCSPISGHRSVSWYQQTPGQGLQFLFEYFSETQRNKGNFPGRFSGRQFSNSRSEMNVSTLELGDSALYLCASSLDRGFGYTFGSGTRLTVV.

The J gene is TRBJ1-1, the V gene TRBV28; D unclear. The germline V gene encodes CDR1 MDHEN and CDR2 SYDVKM. The V end lost 5 bases, the J end lost 0 bases, and 10 bases lay between the germline ends. This CDR3 is 14 amino acids long. CDR3 loop: CASSLLGLNTEAFF. In nucleotides, the CDR3 is TGTGCCAGCAGTCTTTTGGGCCTGAACACTGAAGCTTTCTTT.

The chain recombines TRBV6-1 with TRBJ2-1; unclear D gene. Between the trimmed V and J ends, which lost 0 bases and 4 bases, there was a span of 4 bases. The CDR3 consists of 13 residues. Per the germline V gene, CDR1 is MNHNS and CDR2 is SASEGT. As DNA, the CDR3 is TGTGCCAGCAGTGAAGCGAGTTACAATGAGCAGTTCTTC. Translated: CASSEASYNEQFF.

The chain recombines TRBV28 with TRBJ2-1, with 14 bases lining up with TRBD2. The V gene's germline CDR1 is MDHEN and CDR2 SYDVKM. Trimming cost V 6 bases and J 1 base; bases outside gene matches: 11. The CDR3 runs 19 residues. CDR3 bases: TGTGCCAGCAGCCGCGGACTAGCGGGAGGAGTATGGTCCTACAATGAGCAGTTCTTC. As protein: CASSRGLAGGVWSYNEQFF.

The V call is TRBV13, the J call TRBJ2-1; D is possibly TRBD2 (6 bases). The CDR3 has 15 amino acids. V shed 5 bases and J shed 6 bases, with 17 bases lying between them. Germline lookup yields CDR1 PRHDT and CDR2 FYEKMQ (reference sequence). The CDR3 spells CASSLRTGAGNEQFF. In DNA, the CDR3 is TGTGCCAGCAGCCTCAGGACTGGAGCGGGCAATGAGCAGTTCTTC. The full variable domain, its missing parts supplied by reference TRBV13 and TRBJ2-1, is AAGVIQSPRHLIKEKRETATLKCYPIPRHDTVYWYQQGPGQDPQFLISFYEKMQSDKGSIPDRFSAQQFSDYHSELNMSSLELGDSALYFCASSLRTGAGNEQFFGPGTRLTVL.

V gene TRBV18 combines with J gene TRBJ2-5; TRBD2 aligns across 8 bases. Germline CDR1 is KGHSH and CDR2 is LQKENI. Germline trimming cut 3 bases from V and 3 bases from J; bases unmatched to any gene: 12. The CDR3 contains 17 residues. The CDR3 bases are TGTGCCAGCTCACCCAACCGACTAGCGAGAAACAAAGAGACCCAGTACTTC. This translates into CASSPNRLARNKETQYF.

The rearrangement uses TRBV5-6 and TRBJ2-5; the match to TRBD2 covers 10 bases. This CDR3 contains 15 residues. The germline V gene has CDR1 SGHDT and CDR2 YYEEEE. Trimming took 1 base from V and 5 from J; bases not matched to a gene: 5. CDR3 sequence: CASSLKVAGGETQYF. The CDR3 nucleotides read TGTGCCAGCAGCTTGAAAGTAGCGGGAGGCGAGACCCAGTACTTC.